A single sample is the source of the 5 T cell receptor beta chains below, sequenced in a study of siplizumab effects on memory and regulatory T cells. The protocol was immunoSEQ multiplex PCR, while the TCRdb copy is restricted to in-frame clones and leaves out a portion. The sample includes 100,000 or so clones, 91% of them seen just once. Material: CD4+ T cells sorted from blood. All receptors come from a human donor in good health.

V usage is TRBV2 and J usage is TRBJ2-1; unclear D gene. The CDR3 is 12 residues long. The germline V gene encodes CDR1 SNHLY and CDR2 FYNNEI. The germline V and J ends were trimmed by 0 bases and 7 bases, with 4 bases remaining between them. CDR3 nucleotide sequence: TGTGCCAGCAGTGAAGCGGGGAATGAGCAGTTCTTC. This sequence encodes CASSEAGNEQFF.

The CDR3 reads CASSRTGGNTEAFF. The CDR3 coding sequence is TGCGCCAGCAGCCGGACAGGGGGCAACACTGAAGCTTTCTTT. The rearrangement uses TRBV5-1 and TRBJ1-1, with 11 positions matching TRBD1. From germline, CDR1 is SGHRS and CDR2 YFSETQ. J was trimmed by 2 bases and V by 4 bases; bases with no gene match: 1. The CDR3 covers 14 residues.

The V call is TRBV30, the J call TRBJ1-4; D ambiguous. Germline-derived CDR1 and CDR2 are GTSNPN and SVGIG (reference sequence). Trimming cost V 4 bases and J 8 bases, with 11 bases left between them. This CDR3 region has 12 residues. The CDR3 region is CAWTSSREKLFF. CDR3 DNA sequence: TGTGCCTGGACCTCGAGTAGGGAAAAACTGTTTTTT.

This clone has a single count. CDR3 protein: CASSVSLVSPLHF. The DNA for the CDR3 is TGTGCCAGCAGCGTATCCCTGGTCTCACCCCTCCACTTT. The chain is built from TRBV9 and TRBJ1-6; D call uncertain. V lost 1 base to trimming and J lost 10 bases, with 9 bases between them. Looked up from germline, CDR1 is SGDLS and CDR2 is YYNGEE. The CDR3 covers 13 residues.

This clone was counted a single time. The chain uses TRBV27 and TRBJ2-3; TRBD2 matches at 11 bases. CDR1 is MNHEY and CDR2 is SMNVEV in the germline V gene (reference sequence). V lost 5 bases to trimming and J lost 2 bases; unmatched junction nucleotides: 15. This CDR3 contains 19 residues. The CDR3 here is CASSLLSLAGGLNTDTQYF. The CDR3 coding sequence is TGTGCCAGCAGTCTGCTATCGTTAGCGGGGGGGCTGAACACAGATACGCAGTATTTT.